The 10 T cell receptor beta chains in this list originate from one sample, sequenced in a study of T cells in Graves' hyperthyroidism and ophthalmopathy. Amplified TCR beta CDR3 regions came from RNA transcripts. Primed by the HTBI set, a first-round RT-PCR was run on the TCR CDR3. TCRdb redid the calling of the multiplex PCR reads with MiXCR, one entry per CDR3 protein. The sample yields over 250,000 distinct CDR3 sequences, around 15% seen once. The sequencing sample was made of blood. All receptors come from a woman aged 40 to 50 with Graves' ophthalmopathy.

This clonotype was counted ten times or more. Here the CDR3 reads CASSPRTSGGIGEQFF. The DNA for the CDR3 is TGTGCCAGCAGTCCCCGGACTAGCGGAGGGATTGGTGAGCAGTTCTTC. The rearrangement joins TRBV12-3 or TRBV12-4 to TRBJ2-1, with TRBD2 matching over 10 bases. Losses at the gene ends were 5 bases for V and 9 bases for J; bases not matched to a gene: 13. This CDR3 has 16 residues.

The rearrangement joins TRBV6-2 or TRBV6-3 to TRBJ1-2, with D perhaps matching TRBD1 (5 bases). Germline lookup yields CDR1 MNHEY and CDR2 SVGEGT. The CDR3 is 13 amino acids. V dropped 9 bases and J dropped 0 bases, with 11 bases sitting between them. The CDR3 sequence: CASRDLANYGYTF. The CDR3 bases are TGTGCCAGTCGGGACCTCGCTAACTATGGCTACACCTTC.

This clonotype was observed a few times. The V call is TRBV20-1, the J call TRBJ2-2, with 10 bases matching TRBD2. Unmatched junction bases numbered 1, after V lost 1 base and J lost 2 bases. The CDR3 loop spans 15 amino acids. The germline gives CDR1 DFQATT, CDR2 SNEGSKA (reference sequence). The CDR3 region has the DNA TGCAGTGCTAGAGTAGCGGGGGGTAACACCGGGGAGCTGTTTTTT. This codes for CSARVAGGNTGELFF.

The chain uses TRBV14 and TRBJ2-7, with D possibly matching TRBD1 (6 bases). The CDR3 spans 14 residues. Per the germline V gene, CDR1 is SGHDN and CDR2 is FVKESK. V lost 3 bases, J lost 7 bases, and 16 bases lay in between. The CDR3 here is CASSHGQTLREQYF. Written as DNA, the CDR3 is TGTGCCAGCAGCCACGGACAGACTTTAAGGGAGCAGTACTTC.

This clonotype has just a few counts. The V gene is TRBV5-1, the J gene TRBJ2-7; perhaps TRBD1 as D (6 bases). This CDR3 is built from 14 residues. V dropped 0 bases and J dropped 3 bases, with 10 bases sitting between them. Germline CDR1 and CDR2: SGHRS and YFSETQ. CDR3 sequence (DNA): TGCGCCAGCAGCTTGGTGTACAGGGACTACGAGCAGTACTTC. It specifies CASSLVYRDYEQYF. The full variable domain, with the rest looked up from reference TRBV5-1 and TRBJ2-7, is KAGVTQTPRYLIKTRGQQVTLSCSPISGHRSVSWYQQTPGQGLQFLFEYFSETQRNKGNFPGRFSGRQFSNSRSEMNVSTLELGDSALYLCASSLVYRDYEQYFGPGTRLTVT.

The chain has TRBV5-5 and TRBJ2-1; 7 bases map to TRBD1. CDR1 is SGHKS, CDR2 YYEKEE, per germline (reference sequence). The ends lost 5 bases at V and 5 bases at J; junction bases unmatched: 7. The CDR3 is 14 amino acids. CDR3 sequence: CASSRFGTDNEQFF. CDR3 DNA sequence: TGTGCCAGCAGTCGGTTCGGGACAGACAATGAGCAGTTCTTC. The full variable domain, rest sourced from reference TRBV5-5 and TRBJ2-1, is DAGVTQSPTHLIKTRGQQVTLRCSPISGHKSVSWYQQVLGQGPQFIFQYYEKEERGRGNFPDRFSARQFPNYSSELNVNALLLGDSALYLCASSRFGTDNEQFFGPGTRLTVL.

The CDR3 is CASSQGPGLAGYEDTQYF. The CDR3 DNA follows: TGTGCCAGCAGCCAAGGACCGGGACTAGCGGGTTACGAAGATACGCAGTATTTT. The gene calls are TRBV3-1 and TRBJ2-3, with TRBD2 matching over 12 bases. Germline-derived CDR1 and CDR2 are LGHDT and YNNKEL (reference sequence). The CDR3 contains 18 residues. The V segment lost 1 base and the J segment 5 bases; nucleotides outside the gene matches: 10.

The chain carries TRBV29-1 and TRBJ2-1, with D tentatively TRBD1 (5 bases). Germline V gene data show CDR1 as SQVTM and CDR2 as ANQGSEA. V dropped 4 bases and J dropped 0 bases, with 13 bases sitting between them. This CDR3 spans 15 amino acids. The CDR3 DNA is TGCAGCGTTGCGGATAGGGGCTTCTCCTACAATGAGCAGTTCTTC. Translated, it gives CSVADRGFSYNEQFF.

This clonotype has at least ten counts. The V gene is TRBV5-1, the J gene TRBJ2-7, with D tentatively TRBD1 or TRBD2 (5 bases each). This CDR3 spans 16 amino acids. In germline, CDR1 is SGHRS, CDR2 YFSETQ. The germline V and J ends were trimmed by 4 bases and 3 bases, with 20 bases remaining between them. This chain's CDR3 is CASSTHSGTSLYEQYF. The CDR3 DNA reads TGCGCCAGCAGCACCCACTCCGGGACCTCCCTCTACGAGCAGTACTTC.

This sequence joins TRBV11-3 and TRBJ2-3, with D tentatively TRBD2 (5 bases). The CDR3 consists of 16 residues. The germline V and J ends were trimmed by 5 bases and 0 bases, with 15 bases remaining between them. CDR1 is SGHNT, CDR2 YENEEA, per germline. The CDR3 sequence is CASSAEGTLSTDTQYF. In DNA form, the CDR3 reads TGTGCCAGCAGCGCTGAGGGAACCCTAAGCACAGATACGCAGTATTTT. Looking up the rest from reference TRBV11-3 and TRBJ2-3 gives the full variable domain: EAGVVQSPRYKIIEKKQPVAFWCNPISGHNTLYWYLQNLGQGPELLIRYENEEAVDDSQLPKDRFSAERLKGVDSTLKIQPAELGDSAVYLCASSAEGTLSTDTQYFGPGTRLTVL.